Following are 7 T cell receptor beta chains from one sample sequenced in a study of Ad26.COV2.S vaccination and SARS-CoV-2 variants. TCRdb's table, derived via immunoSEQ multiplex PCR, lists solely in-frame clones and lacks some. The sample lists over 90,000 clones; 80% were seen once. Material: peripheral blood, obtained after recovery from COVID-19. Source of these receptors: a human donor who had recovered from COVID-19.

V is TRBV24-1 and J is TRBJ1-4; no clear D. The germline V gene has CDR1 KGHDR and CDR2 SFDVKD. The CDR3 loop spans 16 amino acids. Trimming pared 3 bases from V and 4 bases from J, leaving 14 bases between. The CDR3 DNA is TGTGCCACCAGTGATCCTTCCGCGGGCCTTAATGAAAAACTGTTTTTT. The encoded protein is CATSDPSAGLNEKLFF.

The chain carries TRBV5-1 and TRBJ1-1, with no clear D. V gave up 6 bases and J gave up 1 base, with 16 bases separating them. The CDR3 has 15 residues. Per germline, CDR1 SGHRS and CDR2 YFSETQ. For the CDR3, the DNA is TGCGCCAGCAACTCGTTAGGACCGGGGAACACTGAAGCTTTCTTT. Protein: CASNSLGPGNTEAFF.

V gene TRBV9 combines with J gene TRBJ2-1, with D maybe TRBD2 (6 bases). This CDR3 is built from 19 residues. Germline lookup yields CDR1 SGDLS and CDR2 YYNGEE. V shed 3 bases and J shed 6 bases, with 28 bases lying between them. CDR3 coding DNA: TGTGCCAGCAGCGCCCGTCCCGTAGGACGGGGGATGGCCCGCAATGAGCAGTTCTTC. Its translation: CASSARPVGRGMARNEQFF.

The chain carries TRBV3-1 (or the pseudogene TRBV3-2) and TRBJ1-2; D remains unclear. V was pared by 0 bases and J by 4 bases, with 12 bases between. The CDR3 contains 15 residues. From germline, CDR1 is LGHDT and CDR2 YNNKEL (reference sequence). The CDR3 loop reads CASSQDAQSIYGYTF. CDR3 nucleotides: TGTGCCAGCAGCCAAGATGCACAGAGCATCTATGGCTACACCTTC.

This rearrangement joins TRBV2 to TRBJ1-6; no clear D gene. The V end lost 1 base, the J end lost 14 bases, and 9 bases lay between the germline ends. Germline V lookup: CDR1 SNHLY, CDR2 FYNNEI. The length of the CDR3 is 12 residues. The CDR3 is CASSEGLGTLHF. CDR3 bases: TGTGCCAGCAGTGAAGGGTTAGGGACCCTCCACTTT.

The V and J genes are TRBV7-2 and TRBJ2-3; D gene ambiguous. The CDR3 length is 13 residues. Germline values: CDR1 SGHTA, CDR2 FQGNSA. V lost 4 bases and J lost 1, with 6 bases in between. The CDR3 DNA reads as TGTGCCAGCAGCTCAAGCGGCACAGATACGCAGTATTTT. It codes for CASSSSGTDTQYF.

The gene calls are TRBV3-1 (or the pseudogene TRBV3-2) and TRBJ2-2; D perhaps matches TRBD1 (5 bases). From germline, CDR1 is LGHDT and CDR2 YNNKEL (reference sequence). Trimming stripped 8 bases from V and 2 bases from J, with 12 bases between. The CDR3 is made up of 14 amino acids. CDR3 nucleotide sequence: TGTGCCAGCGGACAAGCCGCCAACACCGGGGAGCTGTTTTTT. Translated: CASGQAANTGELFF.